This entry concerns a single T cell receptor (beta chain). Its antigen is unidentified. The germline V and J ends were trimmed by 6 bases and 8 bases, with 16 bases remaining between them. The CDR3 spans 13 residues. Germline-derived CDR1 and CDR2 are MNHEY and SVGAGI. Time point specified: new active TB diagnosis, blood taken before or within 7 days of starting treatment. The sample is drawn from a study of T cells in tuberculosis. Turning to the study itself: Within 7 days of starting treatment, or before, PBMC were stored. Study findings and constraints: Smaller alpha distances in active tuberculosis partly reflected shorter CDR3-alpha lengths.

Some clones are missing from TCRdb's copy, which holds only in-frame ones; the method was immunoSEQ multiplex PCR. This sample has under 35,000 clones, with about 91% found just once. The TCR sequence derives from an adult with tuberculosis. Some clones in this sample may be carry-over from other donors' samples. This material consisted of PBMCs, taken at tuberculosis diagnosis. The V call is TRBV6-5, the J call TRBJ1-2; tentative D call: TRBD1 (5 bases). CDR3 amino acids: CASRLLRGWGYTF. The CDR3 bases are TGTGCCAGCAGACTCTTAAGGGGCTGGGGCTACACCTTC.